This record looks at one TCR beta chain sequence and its context. Antigen unknown. This sample was included in a study of CD8 T cells in Susac syndrome. Broader study findings: The study recognized that the number of individuals in its TCR sequencing and HLA analysis was relatively small.

Roughly 0.45 to 1 ug RNA was reverse transcribed with random hexamers. The CDR3 of TCR beta was amplified by immunoSEQ multiplex PCR across 54 Vbeta and 13 Jbeta. TCRdb passed the immunoSEQ multiplex PCR reads through MiXCR, listing each CDR3 protein once. The sample has 200,000 to 300,000 distinct CDR3 sequences; 96% are singletons. This CDR3 comprises 13 residues. V lost 6 bases and J lost 6; bases outside the gene matches: 6. CDR1 GTSNPN and CDR2 SVGIG come from the germline V gene (reference sequence). This sequence originates from a human donor with Susac syndrome. The sample comprised CD4+ T cells from PBMCs. The V gene is TRBV30, the J gene TRBJ1-4; 8 positions agree with TRBD1. For the CDR3, the DNA is TGTGCCTGTACCAGGGGGCCGGATGAAAAACTGTTTTTT. This encodes CACTRGPDEKLFF.